One and the same sample provided the 28 T cell receptor beta chains below, sequenced in a study of blood T cell repertoires in COVID-19. Sequencing was performed with immunoSEQ multiplex PCR; in TCRdb, only in-frame clones are kept and a portion is missing. The data hold some 200,000 clones, with around nine tenths observed a single time. The material sequenced was peripheral blood. All receptors come from a woman under 30 who had recovered from COVID-19.

The sample holds one count of this clone. The chain couples TRBV11-3 to TRBJ2-1, with 15 bases fitting TRBD2. There are 19 residues in the CDR3. Germline V CDR1 and CDR2: SGHNT, YENEEA. J gave up 6 bases and V 5 bases, and 14 bases lay outside the gene matches. The CDR3 sequence is CASSTGLAGGQRAFNEQFF. DNA for the CDR3: TGTGCCAGCAGCACCGGACTAGCGGGGGGGCAGCGGGCTTTCAATGAGCAGTTCTTC.

V and J are TRBV27 and TRBJ2-6, with D possibly being TRBD2 (6 bases). The V end lost 1 base, the J end lost 2 bases, and 6 bases lay between the germline ends. The CDR3 is 15 residues long. CDR1 is MNHEY, CDR2 SMNVEV, per germline (reference sequence). The CDR3: CASSLWGAGANVLTF. The CDR3 DNA reads as TGTGCCAGCAGTTTATGGGGGGCTGGGGCCAACGTCCTGACTTTC.

The rearrangement uses TRBV5-1 and TRBJ2-7; TRBD1 aligns across 10 bases. V was clipped by 7 bases and J by 6 bases; unmatched bases: 10. Germline V gives CDR1 SGHRS, CDR2 YFSETQ. This CDR3 region has 14 residues. CDR3 nucleotide sequence: TGCGCCAGCTCCCGGGGGACAGGGGCCGTCGAGCAGTACGTC. It translates to CASSRGTGAVEQYV.

The rearrangement links TRBV5-1 to TRBJ1-2; no reliable D call. Germline V lookup: CDR1 SGHRS, CDR2 YFSETQ. Trimming took 4 bases from V and 4 from J, leaving 17 bases between them. This CDR3 is 15 amino acids long. CDR3 amino acids: CASSLEGNLGYGYTF. The DNA of the CDR3 is TGCGCCAGCAGCCTTGAGGGAAACCTGGGCTATGGCTACACCTTC.

V usage is TRBV6-6 and J usage is TRBJ2-2; 13 positions agree with TRBD2. The CDR3 runs to 18 residues. From germline, CDR1 is MNHNY and CDR2 SVGAGI (reference sequence). V was clipped by 6 bases and J by 1 base; unmatched bases: 8. CDR3 DNA sequence: TGTGCCAGCAGCCGACTAGCGGGGGGCAATCAGAACACCGGGGAGCTGTTTTTT. Protein: CASSRLAGGNQNTGELFF.

This clone was seen once. The rearrangement joins TRBV2 to TRBJ2-7; TRBD1 aligns across 8 bases. The germline V gene has CDR1 SNHLY and CDR2 FYNNEI. Germline trimming cut 4 bases from V and 5 bases from J; bases unmatched to any gene: 7. The CDR3 runs to 14 residues. The CDR3 DNA sequence: TGTGCCAGCAGTGTGCAGGGGGCGGCCCACGAGCAGTACGTC. Protein product: CASSVQGAAHEQYV.

The chain employs TRBV7-9 and TRBJ2-7, with D perhaps matching TRBD2 (5 bases). This CDR3 region has 14 residues. From germline, CDR1 is SEHNR and CDR2 FQNEAQ (reference sequence). V lost 3 bases and J lost 5, with 14 bases in between. CDR3 loop: CASSFETGSNEQYF. The CDR3, as DNA: TGTGCCAGCAGCTTCGAGACGGGGTCAAACGAGCAGTACTTC.

The chain couples TRBV4-1 to TRBJ2-2; D call uncertain. Per germline, CDR1 MGHRA and CDR2 YSYEKL. The CDR3 length is 14 residues. V gave up 1 base and J gave up 4 bases, with 7 bases separating them. This chain's CDR3 is CASSQGHGTGELFF. The CDR3 coding sequence is TGCGCCAGCAGCCAAGGTCACGGCACCGGGGAGCTGTTTTTT.

The chain has TRBV7-9 and TRBJ2-1; 10 nucleotides line up with TRBD1. The germline gives CDR1 SEHNR, CDR2 FQNEAQ (reference sequence). J was trimmed by 6 bases and V by 7 bases; bases with no gene match: 3. CDR3 length: 13 amino acids. CDR3 amino acids: CASIWTGGNEQFF. The CDR3 DNA reads as TGTGCCAGCATCTGGACAGGGGGCAATGAGCAGTTCTTC.

The J gene is TRBJ1-2, the V gene TRBV29-1; D may be TRBD1 (5 bases). Germline V gives CDR1 SQVTM, CDR2 ANQGSEA. This CDR3 contains 12 residues. Trimming left V 8 bases short and J 4 bases short, with 14 bases between. This CDR3 is CSSSGERYGYTF. In nucleotides, the CDR3 is TGCAGCTCCTCGGGGGAACGCTATGGCTACACCTTC.

This chain uses TRBV9 with TRBJ2-7, with TRBD2 identical over 8 bases. This CDR3 region has 15 residues. Germline V gene lookup returns CDR1 SGDLS and CDR2 YYNGEE. Unmatched junction bases numbered 5, after V lost 0 bases and J lost 3 bases. The DNA for the CDR3 is TGTGCCAGCAGCGTAGCAAGCGGGGGACACTACGAGCAGTACTTC. It yields the protein CASSVASGGHYEQYF.

This clone appeared a single time. This rearrangement joins TRBV6-6 to TRBJ1-2; no firm D call. This CDR3 spans 13 amino acids. V was trimmed by 6 bases and J by 5 bases, leaving 13 bases between them. CDR1 is MNHNY, CDR2 SVGAGI, per germline (reference sequence). CDR3 nucleotides: TGTGCCAGCAGCCGGAGGGTTGAGTATGGCTACACCTTC. This gives the protein CASSRRVEYGYTF.

The chain has TRBV7-9 and TRBJ1-4; D may be TRBD1 (5 bases). V lost 5 bases and J lost 0, with 7 bases in between. Germline CDR1 reads SEHNR; CDR2 reads FQNEAQ (reference sequence). This CDR3 has 14 residues. Written as DNA, the CDR3 is TGTGCCAGCAGCCGACAGACAACTAATGAAAAACTGTTTTTT. This encodes CASSRQTTNEKLFF.

This chain connects TRBV11-3 to TRBJ2-2, with 7 nucleotides matching TRBD2. CDR1 is SGHNT, CDR2 YENEEA, per germline. The CDR3 has 16 amino acids. The trim removed 5 bases at V and 3 bases at J, leaving 9 bases unmatched. CDR3 in amino acids: CASSPFRGDYTGELFF. The CDR3 bases are TGTGCCAGCAGCCCTTTTCGGGGGGACTACACCGGGGAGCTGTTTTTT.

This chain uses TRBV11-2 with TRBJ2-3; no clear D gene. The germline CDR1 and CDR2 sequences are SGHAT and FQNNGV. Trimming pared 1 base from V and 1 base from J, leaving 9 bases between. This CDR3 spans 15 amino acids. The DNA for the CDR3 is TGTGCCAGCAGCTTAGTGTCACTACGCACAGATACGCAGTATTTT. It specifies CASSLVSLRTDTQYF.

This chain uses TRBV19 with TRBJ2-1, with 10 bases fitting TRBD2. CDR1 LNHDA and CDR2 SQIVND come from the germline V gene (reference sequence). The CDR3 is 14 residues long. V shed 6 bases and J 6 bases; nucleotides not matched to a gene: 5. CDR3 nucleotide sequence: TGTGCCAGTAGAGCGGGAGGGGCCAGCAATGAGCAGTTCTTC. As protein: CASRAGGASNEQFF.

The chain links TRBV5-1 to TRBJ2-3; D perhaps matches TRBD2 (5 bases). V was pared by 3 bases and J by 3 bases, with 11 bases between. The germline CDR1 and CDR2 sequences are SGHRS and YFSETQ. CDR3 length: 14 residues. This CDR3 reads CASSSGEKTDTQYF. The CDR3 bases are TGCGCCAGCAGCTCCGGGGAGAAAACAGATACGCAGTATTTT. Full variable domain (outside the CDR3, taken from reference TRBV5-1 and TRBJ2-3): KAGVTQTPRYLIKTRGQQVTLSCSPISGHRSVSWYQQTPGQGLQFLFEYFSETQRNKGNFPGRFSGRQFSNSRSEMNVSTLELGDSALYLCASSSGEKTDTQYFGPGTRLTVL.

The chain links TRBV12-3 or TRBV12-4 to TRBJ2-2; the D is unclear. V lost 7 bases to trimming and J lost 6 bases, with 6 bases between them. The length of the CDR3 is 11 residues. CDR3 region: CASTVSGELFF. In nucleotides, the CDR3 is TGTGCCAGCACCGTGTCCGGGGAGCTGTTTTTT.

The chain carries TRBV7-2 and TRBJ2-1, with D tentatively TRBD1 (5 bases). The CDR3 has 16 residues. Trimming left V 5 bases short and J 2 bases short, with 16 bases between. Germline V gene sequence: CDR1 SGHTA, CDR2 FQGNSA. CDR3 amino acids: CASSLMGRLTYNEQFF. In DNA, the CDR3 is TGTGCCAGCAGCCTGATGGGGCGCCTGACCTACAATGAGCAGTTCTTC.

This rearrangement joins TRBV5-1 to TRBJ1-1; D is ambiguous. Germline CDR1 is SGHRS and CDR2 is YFSETQ. The V end was cut by 1 base, the J end by 4 bases, with 8 bases between. The CDR3 has 13 amino acids. In DNA form, the CDR3 reads TGCGCCAGCAGCTTGTCAAGACTCACTGAAGCTTTCTTT. It encodes CASSLSRLTEAFF.

The chain uses TRBV5-1 and TRBJ2-1; 12 nucleotides align to TRBD2. V was clipped by 8 bases and J by 8 bases; unmatched bases: 5. Germline lookup yields CDR1 SGHRS and CDR2 YFSETQ. The CDR3 contains 13 residues. In nucleotides, the CDR3 is TGCGCCAGTTCTAGCGGGAGGGGTGATGAGCAGTTCTTC. Translation gives CASSSGRGDEQFF.

The rearrangement links TRBV7-6 to TRBJ1-2; TRBD1 matches 8 bases. Germline CDR1 reads SGHVS; CDR2 reads FNYEAQ. V trimming: 1 base; J trimming: 7 bases; junction bases outside the gene matches: 8. This CDR3 region has 15 residues. The CDR3 sequence is CASSLERQGSGGYTF. CDR3 DNA sequence: TGTGCCAGCAGCTTAGAGAGACAGGGGTCGGGTGGCTACACCTTC.

V is TRBV30 and J is TRBJ1-2; D unresolved. V was trimmed by 3 bases and J by 4 bases, leaving 21 bases between them. Germline lookup yields CDR1 GTSNPN and CDR2 SVGIG (reference sequence). The CDR3 extends over 16 amino acids. The CDR3 sequence: CAWSPSLSLAGYGYTF. The CDR3 DNA is TGTGCCTGGAGCCCCAGTCTTTCCCTCGCAGGCTATGGCTACACCTTC.

This chain uses TRBV5-1 with TRBJ2-3, with 15 bases identical to TRBD2. Germline values: CDR1 SGHRS, CDR2 YFSETQ. The J segment lost 6 bases and the V segment lost 2 bases, leaving 1 base of the junction unmatched. There are 15 residues in the CDR3. The CDR3, as DNA: TGCGCCAGCAGCTTTGGACTAGCGGGGGGGGATACGCAGTATTTT. Translating gives CASSFGLAGGDTQYF.

The V call is TRBV5-1, the J call TRBJ2-1; 7 bases agree with TRBD2. The V and J ends lost 5 bases and 9 bases, in that order; junction bases with no gene match: 14. Germline V CDR1 and CDR2: SGHRS, YFSETQ. The CDR3 is 15 residues long. CDR3 residues: CASSYSGAENVEQFF. The CDR3 DNA sequence: TGCGCCAGCAGTTACAGCGGGGCGGAAAACGTTGAGCAGTTCTTC.

The rearrangement links TRBV18 to TRBJ2-1; TRBD2 matches 9 bases. This CDR3 contains 15 residues. Losses at the gene ends were 6 bases for V and 7 bases for J; bases not matched to a gene: 10. The germline V gene has CDR1 KGHSH and CDR2 LQKENI. The CDR3 spells CASSPSSGRLNEQFF. In nucleotides, the CDR3 is TGTGCCAGCTCGCCCTCGAGCGGGAGGCTGAATGAGCAGTTCTTC.

The chain has TRBV9 and TRBJ2-2; 7 bases are a match to TRBD2. Germline V gives CDR1 SGDLS, CDR2 YYNGEE. The CDR3 is made up of 16 amino acids. V lost 0 bases to trimming and J lost 3 bases; unmatched junction nucleotides: 5. CDR3: CASSVEWGRDTGELFF. The CDR3 bases are TGTGCCAGCAGCGTAGAGTGGGGGAGGGACACCGGGGAGCTGTTTTTT.

This sequence joins TRBV27 and TRBJ2-7; 8 bases map to TRBD1. With 4 bases clipped from V and 1 base from J, the junction kept 6 bases outside the gene matches. In germline, CDR1 is MNHEY, CDR2 SMNVEV (reference sequence). The CDR3 is made up of 15 amino acids. The CDR3 sequence: CASSSTGEWSYEQYF. CDR3 DNA sequence: TGTGCCAGCAGTTCGACAGGGGAGTGGTCCTACGAGCAGTACTTC.